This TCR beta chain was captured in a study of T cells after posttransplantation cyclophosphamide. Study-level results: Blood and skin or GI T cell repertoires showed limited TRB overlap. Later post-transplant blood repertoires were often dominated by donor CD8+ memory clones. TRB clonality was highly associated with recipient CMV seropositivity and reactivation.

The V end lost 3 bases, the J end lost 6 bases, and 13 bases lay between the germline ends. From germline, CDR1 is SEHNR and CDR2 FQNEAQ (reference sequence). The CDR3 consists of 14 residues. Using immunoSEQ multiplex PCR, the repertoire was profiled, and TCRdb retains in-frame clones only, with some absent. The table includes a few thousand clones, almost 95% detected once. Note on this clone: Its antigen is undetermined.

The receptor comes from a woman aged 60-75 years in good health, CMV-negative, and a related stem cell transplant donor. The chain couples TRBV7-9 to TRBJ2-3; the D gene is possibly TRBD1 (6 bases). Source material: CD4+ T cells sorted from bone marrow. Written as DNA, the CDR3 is TGTGCCAGCAGCTTCGACAGGAAGGGCGATACGCAGTATTTT. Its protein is CASSFDRKGDTQYF.